These 20 T cell receptor beta chains were sequenced from one sample in a study of identical twins. Using its own MiXCR run on the 5' RACE reads, TCRdb lists one record per CDR3 protein. The sample consists of approximately 890,000 distinct CDR3 sequences, approximately 13% of them appearing once. These data also featured in a second study, about yellow fever vaccine responses in identical twins.

Sequences were obtained from PBMCs. These receptors all come from a woman younger than 30 in good health.

This clonotype has a handful of counts. The chain joins TRBV7-6 to TRBJ2-1, with D unresolved. V gave up 5 bases and J gave up 7 bases, with 12 bases separating them. Germline V gives CDR1 SGHVS, CDR2 FNYEAQ. The CDR3 length is 13 residues. Here the CDR3 reads CASSPTHENEQFF. For the CDR3, the DNA is TGTGCCAGCAGCCCCACTCATGAAAATGAGCAGTTCTTC.

The J gene is TRBJ2-6, the V gene TRBV19; perhaps TRBD1 as D (6 bases). The CDR3 runs to 18 residues. Trimming left V 3 bases short and J 0 bases short, with 15 bases between. The germline gives CDR1 LNHDA, CDR2 SQIVND (reference sequence). The CDR3 is CASSIPTGPFSGANVLTF. CDR3 nucleotides: TGTGCCAGTAGTATCCCGACAGGCCCCTTCTCTGGGGCCAACGTCCTGACTTTC.

This clonotype was counted ten times or more. This chain links TRBV25-1 with TRBJ1-1; a possible D gene is TRBD1 (5 bases). The CDR3 spans 15 residues. Germline CDR1 is MGHDK and CDR2 is SYGVNS. Trimming cost V 1 base and J 1 base, with 10 bases left between them. The CDR3 coding sequence is TGTGCCAGCAGTGAATTAGGGACGGGGAACACTGAAGCTTTCTTT. This gives the protein CASSELGTGNTEAFF.

This chain links TRBV7-9 with TRBJ2-5; tentatively, D is TRBD1 (6 bases). Between the trimmed V and J ends, which lost 5 bases and 2 bases, there was a span of 15 bases. CDR1 SEHNR and CDR2 FQNEAQ come from the germline V gene (reference sequence). The CDR3 totals 15 residues. CDR3 sequence: CASSRATGSQETQYF. The CDR3 nucleotides read TGTGCCAGCAGCCGAGCCACAGGGAGTCAAGAGACCCAGTACTTC.

The chain is built from TRBV20-1 and TRBJ1-1; 7 bases match TRBD1. The CDR3 totals 12 residues. Germline V gives CDR1 DFQATT, CDR2 SNEGSKA (reference sequence). With 4 bases clipped from V and 4 bases from J, the junction kept 3 bases outside the gene matches. The DNA of the CDR3 is TGCAGTGCTACAGACAGGGCCACTGAAGCTTTCTTT. Amino acid sequence: CSATDRATEAFF.

The chain carries TRBV4-2 and TRBJ2-3; 10 nucleotides line up with TRBD1. The J segment lost 5 bases and the V segment lost 1 base, leaving 3 bases of the junction unmatched. Germline loops: CDR1 LGHNA, CDR2 YNFKEQ. The CDR3 is made up of 15 amino acids. DNA of the CDR3: TGTGCCAGCAGCCAAGGACAGGGGGCGGGAGATACGCAGTATTTT. This gives the protein CASSQGQGAGDTQYF.

This clonotype showed up many times. The chain carries TRBV20-1 and TRBJ2-3; D unresolved. Germline V gene data show CDR1 as DFQATT and CDR2 as SNEGSKA (reference sequence). The CDR3 contains 13 residues. Trimming pared 1 base from V and 2 bases from J, leaving 7 bases between. CDR3 nucleotides: TGCAGTGCTAGAGGCCTATTCACAGATACGCAGTATTTT. This translates into CSARGLFTDTQYF.

In this sample, this clonotype turned up a few times. The chain uses TRBV20-1 and TRBJ2-2; D is possibly TRBD1 or TRBD2 (5 bases each). The CDR3 has 14 amino acids. Germline V gives CDR1 DFQATT, CDR2 SNEGSKA (reference sequence). Trimming shortened V by 4 bases and J by 0 bases, and 9 bases separated the two germline ends. In DNA, the CDR3 is TGCAGTGCTATCGGGACCGCGAACACCGGGGAGCTGTTTTTT. This translates into CSAIGTANTGELFF.

This clonotype was observed many times. The gene calls are TRBV5-1 and TRBJ1-2, with 8 bases aligning to TRBD1. With 4 bases clipped from V and 5 bases from J, the junction kept 7 bases outside the gene matches. The CDR3 has 14 amino acids. Germline loops: CDR1 SGHRS, CDR2 YFSETQ. As DNA, the CDR3 is TGCGCCAGCAGCCCTGGACAGGGAGAATATGGCTACACCTTC. Protein: CASSPGQGEYGYTF. Full variable domain (rest looked up from reference TRBV5-1 and TRBJ1-2): KAGVTQTPRYLIKTRGQQVTLSCSPISGHRSVSWYQQTPGQGLQFLFEYFSETQRNKGNFPGRFSGRQFSNSRSEMNVSTLELGDSALYLCASSPGQGEYGYTFGSGTRLTVV.

This clonotype was detected only a few times. The chain is built from TRBV4-1 and TRBJ2-1; D perhaps matches TRBD2 (5 bases). Germline CDR1 reads MGHRA; CDR2 reads YSYEKL. V was clipped by 1 base and J by 12 bases, with 13 bases between them. This CDR3 has 13 residues. In DNA form, the CDR3 reads TGCGCCAGCAGCCAAGTCGCGACGGGGTGGCAGTTCTTC. Translation gives CASSQVATGWQFF.

This sequence joins TRBV12-3 or TRBV12-4 and TRBJ2-2; maybe TRBD2 (7 bases). The CDR3 sequence is 14 residues long. Trimming took off 7 bases at V and 6 bases at J, with 15 bases between the two ends. CDR3 protein: CASTIGGGPGELFF. In DNA form, the CDR3 reads TGTGCCAGCACGATAGGGGGGGGGCCCGGGGAGCTGTTTTTT.

V is TRBV11-2 and J is TRBJ1-4; D gene ambiguous. With 4 bases removed from V and 3 bases from J, the gap between germline ends came to 9 bases. CDR1 and CDR2 from the germline V gene are SGHAT and FQNNGV. The CDR3 has 14 amino acids. Here the CDR3 reads CASSSKAPNEKLFF. The CDR3 bases are TGTGCCAGCAGCTCAAAGGCCCCTAATGAAAAACTGTTTTTT. The full variable domain, rest sourced from reference TRBV11-2 and TRBJ1-4, is EAGVAQSPRYKIIEKRQSVAFWCNPISGHATLYWYQQILGQGPKLLIQFQNNGVVDDSQLPKDRFSAERLKGVDSTLKIQPAKLEDSAVYLCASSSKAPNEKLFFGSGTQLSVL.

The V gene is TRBV15, the J gene TRBJ2-1; D not certain. The CDR3 loop spans 16 amino acids. Germline V gene sequence: CDR1 LNHNV, CDR2 YYDKDF (reference sequence). The V end was cut by 4 bases, the J end by 7 bases, with 20 bases between. The CDR3 here is CATSTTLVYGMNEQFF. CDR3 nucleotide sequence: TGTGCCACCAGCACGACCTTGGTTTATGGGATGAATGAGCAGTTCTTC. The full variable domain, rest sourced from reference TRBV15 and TRBJ2-1, is DAMVIQNPRYQVTQFGKPVTLSCSQTLNHNVMYWYQQKSSQAPKLLFHYYDKDFNNEADTPDNFQSRRPNTSFCFLDIRSPGLGDTAMYLCATSTTLVYGMNEQFFGPGTRLTVL.

This clonotype has only a few counts. The rearrangement joins TRBV5-1 to TRBJ2-5, with D possibly matching TRBD2 (5 bases). The CDR3 consists of 14 residues. Germline CDR1 is SGHRS and CDR2 is YFSETQ. The V gene lost 1 base and the J gene lost 5 bases, with 12 bases spanning the gap. In DNA, the CDR3 is TGCGCCAGCAGCTTGCGCGGGCTCGATGAGACCCAGTACTTC. It is translated as CASSLRGLDETQYF.

The gene calls are TRBV6-1 and TRBJ2-1, with D maybe TRBD1 (6 bases). V lost 8 bases and J lost 4, with 18 bases in between. Germline V gives CDR1 MNHNS, CDR2 SASEGT. This CDR3 has 15 residues. CDR3 DNA: TGTGCCAGCCGCCTCGACAGGCAAATATACAATGAGCAGTTCTTC. It translates to CASRLDRQIYNEQFF.

The V gene is TRBV5-8, the J gene TRBJ1-2, with 8 bases identical to TRBD1. The CDR3 has 15 residues. The trim removed 6 bases at V and 0 bases at J, leaving 7 bases unmatched. Germline V gene data show CDR1 as SGHTS and CDR2 as YDEGEE. The CDR3 coding sequence is TGTGCCAGCATCCCGGGACAGGTTTCTAACTATGGCTACACCTTC. Translating it yields CASIPGQVSNYGYTF.

The chain recombines TRBV6-5 with TRBJ1-5, with D possibly matching TRBD1 (5 bases). CDR3 length: 16 amino acids. CDR1 is MNHEY, CDR2 SVGAGI, per germline. Deletions cut 2 bases from V and 3 bases from J, with 14 bases between. As DNA, the CDR3 is TGTGCCAGCAGTTACGCCGACAGTCGGGCCAATCAGCCCCAGCATTTT. It is translated as CASSYADSRANQPQHF.

This clonotype has a handful of counts. The chain employs TRBV12-3 or TRBV12-4 and TRBJ2-7, with TRBD2 matching 8 bases. This CDR3 has 14 residues. The V gene end was trimmed by 3 bases and the J gene end by 2 bases; junction bases not matched to a gene: 3. The CDR3 is CASSFSGMAYEQYF. Here the CDR3 DNA reads TGTGCCAGCAGTTTTAGCGGGATGGCCTACGAGCAGTACTTC.

This clonotype was counted between two and nine times. The rearrangement joins TRBV11-2 to TRBJ2-7; the D is unclear. The germline CDR1 and CDR2 sequences are SGHAT and FQNNGV. The CDR3 is 15 amino acids. Trimming pared 0 bases from V and 1 base from J, leaving 10 bases between. This CDR3 is CASSLDRLSSYEQYF. In DNA form, the CDR3 reads TGTGCCAGCAGCTTAGATAGGTTGAGTTCCTACGAGCAGTACTTC. Full variable domain (missing parts from reference TRBV11-2 and TRBJ2-7): EAGVAQSPRYKIIEKRQSVAFWCNPISGHATLYWYQQILGQGPKLLIQFQNNGVVDDSQLPKDRFSAERLKGVDSTLKIQPAKLEDSAVYLCASSLDRLSSYEQYFGPGTRLTVT.

This clonotype has only a few counts. V and J are TRBV7-9 and TRBJ2-3; TRBD2 aligns across 8 bases. V was clipped by 4 bases and J by 1 base; unmatched bases: 7. CDR3 length: 16 residues. CDR1 is SEHNR and CDR2 is FQNEAQ in the germline V gene (reference sequence). Written as DNA, the CDR3 is TGTGCCAGCAGCTCACTTAGGCGGGGGGGCACAGATACGCAGTATTTT. Protein sequence: CASSSLRRGGTDTQYF. The full variable domain, in which reference TRBV7-9 and TRBJ2-3 provide the parts outside the CDR3, is DTGVSQNPRHKITKRGQNVTFRCDPISEHNRLYWYRQTLGQGPEFLTYFQNEAQLEKSRLLSDRFSAERPKGSFSTLEIQRTEQGDSAMYLCASSSLRRGGTDTQYFGPGTRLTVL.